The 14 T cell receptor beta chains reported below all come from one sample, sequenced in a study of Ad26.COV2.S vaccination and SARS-CoV-2 variants. Sequencing used immunoSEQ multiplex PCR; TCRdb keeps in-frame clones, though not all of them. The sample consists of roughly 380,000 clones, roughly nine tenths of them appearing once. Source: peripheral blood, taken after recovery from COVID-19. The origin of the receptors is a human donor who had recovered from COVID-19.

The genes are TRBV18 and TRBJ1-2, with D possibly matching TRBD1 (6 bases). Germline CDR1 is KGHSH and CDR2 is LQKENI. V shed 2 bases and J shed 4 bases, with 11 bases lying between them. The CDR3 has 14 residues. DNA for the CDR3: TGTGCCAGCTCACCATATTGGGGGCTCTATGGCTACACCTTC. Amino acid sequence: CASSPYWGLYGYTF.

The chain couples TRBV20-1 to TRBJ2-6; D gene uncertain. The CDR3 extends over 15 amino acids. With 3 bases removed from V and 0 bases from J, the gap between germline ends came to 9 bases. Germline loops: CDR1 DFQATT, CDR2 SNEGSKA (reference sequence). The CDR3 sequence: CSASNLNSGANVLTF. CDR3 sequence (DNA): TGCAGTGCTAGTAATCTTAACTCTGGGGCCAACGTCCTGACTTTC.

The rearrangement links TRBV6-2 or TRBV6-3 to TRBJ2-3; 7 bases line up with TRBD1. Looked up from germline, CDR1 is MNHEY and CDR2 is SVGEGT. This CDR3 has 17 amino acids. Trimming cost V 5 bases and J 8 bases; bases outside gene matches: 19. The CDR3 DNA reads TGTGCCAGCAGTGACAGGGTAGCAAAGGGCCCTTATTCTACGCAGTATTTT. Translated: CASSDRVAKGPYSTQYF.

The V and J genes are TRBV7-2 and TRBJ1-1; no clear D gene. CDR1 is SGHTA, CDR2 FQGNSA, per germline. The V end lost 2 bases, the J end lost 1 base, and 14 bases lay between the germline ends. This CDR3 has 16 amino acids. The CDR3 here is CASSLWGVGGNTEAFF. CDR3 DNA sequence: TGTGCCAGCAGCTTATGGGGTGTCGGTGGGAACACTGAAGCTTTCTTT.

The chain is built from TRBV11-2 and TRBJ2-5; weak D call: TRBD1 (5 bases). V was trimmed by 4 bases and J by 0 bases, leaving 15 bases between them. Germline lookup yields CDR1 SGHAT and CDR2 FQNNGV. CDR3 length: 16 residues. The CDR3 DNA follows: TGTGCCAGCAGCTCCCCCTCTCGGACACACCAAGAGACCCAGTACTTC. This codes for CASSSPSRTHQETQYF.

This chain links TRBV9 with TRBJ2-7; no clear D. Germline V gene lookup returns CDR1 SGDLS and CDR2 YYNGEE. V lost 3 bases and J 3 bases, leaving 1 base between the germline ends. This CDR3 has 10 amino acids. The CDR3 DNA reads TGTGCCAGCAGCGACTACGAGCAGTACTTC. It yields the protein CASSDYEQYF.

This clone appeared once. The chain combines TRBV6-1 with TRBJ2-5, with a weak D call TRBD2 (5 bases). The CDR3 loop spans 15 amino acids. Per germline, CDR1 MNHNS and CDR2 SASEGT. The V end was cut by 1 base, the J end by 3 bases, with 12 bases between. The chain's CDR3 is CASSEGGGKKETQYF. The CDR3 bases are TGTGCCAGCAGTGAAGGAGGAGGCAAAAAAGAGACCCAGTACTTC.

CDR3 sequence reads: CASSIGQGAGYGYTF. CDR3 coding DNA: TGTGCCAGCAGCATCGGACAGGGGGCGGGCTATGGCTACACCTTC. The J gene is TRBJ1-2, the V gene TRBV11-2, with TRBD1 identical over 11 bases. From germline, CDR1 is SGHAT and CDR2 FQNNGV. Losses at the gene ends were 5 bases for V and 4 bases for J; bases not matched to a gene: 6. This CDR3 comprises 15 residues.

The chain is built from TRBV3-1 (or the pseudogene TRBV3-2) and TRBJ1-3; D remains ambiguous. CDR3 length: 16 residues. V dropped 1 base and J dropped 0 bases, with 10 bases sitting between them. The germline V gene encodes CDR1 LGHDT and CDR2 YNNKEL (reference sequence). In nucleotides, the CDR3 is TGTGCCAGCAGCCAAGGGGCCGGAAACTCTGGAAACACCATATATTTT. Encoded protein: CASSQGAGNSGNTIYF.

The V gene is TRBV9, the J gene TRBJ1-1; no clear D gene. Germline V gene sequence: CDR1 SGDLS, CDR2 YYNGEE. The length of the CDR3 is 15 residues. V was pared by 0 bases and J by 2 bases, with 11 bases between. Here the CDR3 reads CASSVADHPNTEAFF. The DNA for the CDR3 is TGTGCCAGCAGCGTAGCTGACCATCCTAACACTGAAGCTTTCTTT.

The CDR3 DNA follows: TGCGCCAGCAGTGGGGGGCTTTACACAGATACGCAGTATTTT. It codes for CASSGGLYTDTQYF. The rearrangement links TRBV5-1 to TRBJ2-3; D might be TRBD1 or TRBD2, each matching 6 bases. Trimming took off 5 bases at V and 2 bases at J, with 12 bases between the two ends. In germline, CDR1 is SGHRS, CDR2 YFSETQ. The CDR3 covers 14 residues. The complete variable domain, with remaining parts taken from reference TRBV5-1 and TRBJ2-3, reads KAGVTQTPRYLIKTRGQQVTLSCSPISGHRSVSWYQQTPGQGLQFLFEYFSETQRNKGNFPGRFSGRQFSNSRSEMNVSTLELGDSALYLCASSGGLYTDTQYFGPGTRLTVL.

This chain connects TRBV5-1 to TRBJ2-5; 12 nucleotides line up with TRBD2. Germline V gene data show CDR1 as SGHRS and CDR2 as YFSETQ. The CDR3 runs to 15 residues. J was trimmed by 1 base and V by 4 bases; bases with no gene match: 2. The CDR3 is CASSTSGGIQETQYF. CDR3 sequence (DNA): TGCGCCAGCAGCACTAGCGGGGGGATCCAAGAGACCCAGTACTTC. The full variable domain, in which reference TRBV5-1 and TRBJ2-5 provide the parts outside the CDR3, is KAGVTQTPRYLIKTRGQQVTLSCSPISGHRSVSWYQQTPGQGLQFLFEYFSETQRNKGNFPGRFSGRQFSNSRSEMNVSTLELGDSALYLCASSTSGGIQETQYFGPGTRLLVL.

The chain is built from TRBV11-2 and TRBJ2-5, with 11 positions matching TRBD2. After removal of 5 bases from V and 4 bases from J, the junction contained 12 bases not matched to a gene. CDR1 SGHAT and CDR2 FQNNGV come from the germline V gene. This CDR3 has 17 residues. CDR3 sequence: CASSATLLAGVVETQYF. CDR3 nucleotide sequence: TGTGCCAGCAGCGCCACTTTACTAGCGGGGGTAGTAGAGACCCAGTACTTC.

Note on this clone: The germline gene is not matched at one end of the junction; a read error may be the cause. The chain combines TRBV3-1 (or the pseudogene TRBV3-2) with TRBJ2-3; 11 bases line up with TRBD1. The length of the CDR3 is 14 residues. Germline CDR1 LGHDT, CDR2 YNNKEL (reference sequence). As DNA, the CDR3 is TGTGCCAGCAGCCAATTCCCCCGGGACAGGGGGTGTCATTTT. Encoded protein: CASSQFPRDRGCHF.